The rows below give T cell receptor beta chains drawn from one sample of a study of cytotoxic CD8 clonotypes in ibrutinib-treated CLL. Only in-frame clones appear in the TCRdb table, and some are missing; sequencing was by immunoSEQ multiplex PCR. The sample records 150,000 or so clones, roughly 76% being singletons. The source material was PBMCs, sampled after 24 months of ibrutinib treatment. The receptors here all came from a human donor with chronic lymphocytic leukemia. Each CDR3 is given with its conserved first and last residue. A D gene is named only where the DNA matches it firmly. Clone size is given for some rows only: seen once, a few or many times, or a class if the clone is expanded.

15,TRBJ2-3,TRBV28,-,-,CASSPATGRPDTQYF,TGTGCCAGCAGTCCTGCGACAGGGAGGCCAGATACGCAGTATTTT
15,TRBJ1-1,TRBV5-1,-,-,CASSLEAGVNTEAFF,TGCGCCAGCAGCTTGGAGGCAGGGGTGAACACTGAAGCTTTCTTT
17,TRBJ2-3,TRBV14,-,-,CASSPRGAITSTDTQYF,TGTGCCAGCAGCCCGCGTGGGGCTATCACTAGCACAGATACGCAGTATTTT
12,TRBJ1-2,TRBV27,-,-,CASSPGLGGYTF,TGTGCCAGCAGCCCTGGATTGGGGGGCTACACCTTC
11,TRBJ1-1,TRBV28,-,-,CASRGATEAFF,TGTGCCAGCAGGGGGGCCACTGAAGCTTTCTTT
14,TRBJ1-1,TRBV16,-,-,CASSPRHLNTEAFF,TGTGCCAGCAGCCCCAGACACCTGAACACTGAAGCTTTCTTT
15,TRBJ2-1,TRBV27,once,TRBD2,CASSPRTSGSDEQFF,TGTGCCAGCAGTCCGCGGACTAGCGGGAGCGATGAGCAGTTCTTC
14,TRBJ2-7,TRBV19,few,TRBD2,CASRAPGLSYEQYF,TGTGCCAGCAGAGCCCCGGGACTATCCTACGAGCAGTACTTC
13,TRBJ2-7,TRBV27,few,-,CASSLRSGLEQYF,TGTGCCAGCAGCCTCCGTTCCGGACTAGAGCAGTACTTC
13,TRBJ1-4,TRBV10-3,many,-,CAIREGLNEKLFF,TGTGCCATCAGGGAGGGCCTTAATGAAAAACTGTTTTTT
14,TRBJ2-1,TRBV7-2,-,-,CASRFPLGNNEQFF,TGTGCCAGCAGGTTCCCCTTAGGGAACAATGAGCAGTTCTTC
16,TRBJ2-3,TRBV19,-,-,CASSMGPLGLTDTQYF,TGTGCCAGTAGTATGGGGCCACTGGGGCTCACAGATACGCAGTATTTT
9,TRBJ2-1,TRBV20-1,-,-,CSAYNEQFF,TGCAGTGCTTACAATGAGCAGTTCTTC
13,TRBJ1-5,TRBV7-2,-,-,CASSLASNQPQHF,TGTGCCAGCAGCTTAGCCTCCAATCAGCCCCAGCATTTT
15,TRBJ1-4,TRBV6-5,-,-,CASSYVAGGGEKLFF,TGTGCCAGCAGTTACGTGGCGGGGGGCGGTGAAAAACTGTTTTTT
16,TRBJ2-2,TRBV11-3,-,-,CASSFYGSANTGELFF,TGTGCCAGCAGCTTTTACGGGTCCGCGAACACCGGGGAGCTGTTTTTT
14,TRBJ1-5,TRBV19,once,-,CASTLGGSGQPQHF,TGTGCCAGTACCCTGGGGGGTTCGGGGCAGCCCCAGCATTTT
13,TRBJ1-2,TRBV6-5,few,-,CASSYRQHYGYTF,TGTGCCAGCAGTTACCGGCAGCACTATGGCTACACCTTC
14,TRBJ1-5,TRBV27,-,-,CASSLSGPYQPQHF,TGTGCCAGCAGTTTATCGGGGCCTTATCAGCCCCAGCATTTT
15,TRBJ1-1,TRBV30,-,TRBD1,CAGPRDRGRNTEAFF,TGTGCCGGTCCTCGGGACAGGGGCCGAAACACTGAAGCTTTCTTT
15,TRBJ2-3,TRBV7-3,-,-,CASSPVGSIADTQYF,TGTGCCAGCAGCCCCGTGGGGTCGATCGCAGATACGCAGTATTTT
14,TRBJ2-2,TRBV2,-,TRBD1,CASRGTGGTGELFF,TGTGCCAGCAGGGGTACAGGGGGTACCGGGGAGCTGTTTTTT
13,TRBJ1-2,TRBV5-1,-,-,CASSPDSNYGYTF,TGCGCCAGCAGCCCGGACAGTAACTATGGCTACACCTTC
14,TRBJ2-2,TRBV5-1,once,-,CASSPTPNTGELFF,TGCGCCAGCAGCCCCACTCCGAACACCGGGGAGCTGTTTTTT
12,TRBJ1-1,TRBV6-5,-,-,CASSYSGSEAFF,TGTGCCAGCAGTTACTCAGGTAGTGAAGCTTTCTTT
11,TRBJ1-1,TRBV20-1,-,-,CSARVGRRAFF,TGCAGTGCTAGAGTCGGCAGGAGGGCTTTCTTT
12,TRBJ2-7,TRBV28,-,-,CASSLALARQYF,TGTGCCAGCAGTTTGGCGTTGGCAAGACAGTACTTC
14,TRBJ2-1,TRBV11-3,-,TRBD2,CASRRGTSGDEQFF,TGTGCCAGCAGAAGAGGGACTAGCGGGGATGAGCAGTTCTTC
11,TRBJ1-2,TRBV20-1,once,-,CSASDGYGYTF,TGCAGTGCTAGTGATGGCTATGGCTACACCTTC
15,TRBJ1-3,TRBV30,-,-,CAWSVGVPSGNTIYF,TGTGCCTGGAGTGTTGGGGTCCCCTCTGGAAACACCATATATTTT
14,TRBJ2-1,TRBV7-9,-,-,CASSHRGAYNEQFF,TGTGCCAGCAGCCATAGGGGGGCCTACAATGAGCAGTTCTTC
12,TRBJ1-4,TRBV4-1,-,-,CASSQPGEKLFF,TGCGCCAGCAGCCAACCTGGGGAAAAACTGTTTTTT
15,TRBJ2-5,TRBV7-2,-,-,CASSLLGWRGETQYF,TGTGCCAGCAGCCTGCTGGGGTGGCGTGGGGAGACCCAGTACTTC
16,TRBJ2-1,TRBV5-1,-,TRBD2,CASRGTGLAANNEQFF,TGCGCCAGCAGGGGGACCGGGCTAGCGGCAAACAATGAGCAGTTCTTC
16,TRBJ2-6,TRBV2,-,-,CASSDLGPSGANVLTF,TGTGCCAGCAGTGATCTGGGCCCCTCTGGGGCCAACGTCCTGACTTTC
16,TRBJ1-4,TRBV5-1,-,-,CASSLGKTGQLEKLFF,TGCGCCAGCAGCTTGGGAAAGACAGGCCAACTAGAAAAACTGTTTTTT
13,TRBJ1-6,TRBV2,-,-,CASMGLGHSPLHF,TGTGCCAGCATGGGCCTTGGGCATTCACCCCTCCACTTT
13,TRBJ1-1,TRBV10-3,-,-,CAIKQGLNTEAFF,TGTGCCATCAAGCAGGGGCTGAACACTGAAGCTTTCTTT
14,TRBJ1-6,TRBV14,-,-,CASSPQGGSSPLHF,TGTGCCAGCAGCCCGCAGGGTGGTAGTTCACCCCTCCACTTT
15,TRBJ2-1,TRBV19,few,-,CASSMTPGQSREQFF,TGTGCCAGTAGTATGACTCCCGGACAGTCTAGGGAGCAGTTCTTC
16,TRBJ1-3,TRBV5-1,few,-,CASSSTTTNAGNTIYF,TGCGCCAGCAGCTCCACGACCACAAACGCTGGAAACACCATATATTTT
14,TRBJ2-5,TRBV4-2,many,TRBD1,CASSPGQGLETQYF,TGTGCCAGCAGCCCAGGACAGGGGCTGGAGACCCAGTACTTC
14,TRBJ2-1,TRBV10-3,-,TRBD2,CATSGLATDNEQFF,TGTGCCACCTCAGGACTAGCGACGGACAATGAGCAGTTCTTC
14,TRBJ1-2,TRBV10-3,few,-,CASATGRPNYGYTF,TGTGCCAGCGCGACGGGGAGGCCTAACTATGGCTACACCTTC
13,TRBJ1-6,TRBV30,few,-,CAWDGTPESPLHF,TGTGCCTGGGACGGGACCCCGGAGTCACCCCTCCACTTT
11,TRBJ2-4,TRBV2,-,-,CASSEESIQYF,TGTGCCAGCAGTGAAGAGAGCATTCAGTACTTC
16,TRBJ2-2,TRBV9,-,TRBD1,CASSARQGQSTGELFF,TGTGCCAGCAGCGCCCGACAGGGGCAGAGCACCGGGGAGCTGTTTTTT
12,TRBJ2-5,TRBV6-5,once,-,CASNDRQETQYF,TGTGCCAGCAACGACCGCCAAGAGACCCAGTACTTC